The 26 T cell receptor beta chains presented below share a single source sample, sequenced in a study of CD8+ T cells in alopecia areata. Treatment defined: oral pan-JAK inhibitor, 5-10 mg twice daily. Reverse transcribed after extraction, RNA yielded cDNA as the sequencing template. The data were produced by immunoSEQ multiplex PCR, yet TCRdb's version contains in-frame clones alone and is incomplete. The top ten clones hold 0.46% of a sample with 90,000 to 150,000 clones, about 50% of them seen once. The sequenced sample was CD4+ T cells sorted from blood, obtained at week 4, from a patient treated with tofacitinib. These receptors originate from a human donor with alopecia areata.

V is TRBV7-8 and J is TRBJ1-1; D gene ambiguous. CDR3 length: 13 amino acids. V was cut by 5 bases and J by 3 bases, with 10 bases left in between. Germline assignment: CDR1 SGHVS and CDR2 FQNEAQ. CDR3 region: CASSVTAYTEAFF. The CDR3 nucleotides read TGTGCCAGCAGCGTAACAGCTTACACTGAAGCTTTCTTT.

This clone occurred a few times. In DNA, the CDR3 is TGCAGCGTTGAAAGGGGCAGGGGTTTGTCCTACGAGCAGTACTTC. This sequence encodes CSVERGRGLSYEQYF. The rearrangement links TRBV29-1 to TRBJ2-7, with a possible D match to TRBD1 (6 bases). This CDR3 has 15 residues. Germline values: CDR1 SQVTM, CDR2 ANQGSEA. Trimming stripped 2 bases from V and 1 base from J, with 15 bases between.

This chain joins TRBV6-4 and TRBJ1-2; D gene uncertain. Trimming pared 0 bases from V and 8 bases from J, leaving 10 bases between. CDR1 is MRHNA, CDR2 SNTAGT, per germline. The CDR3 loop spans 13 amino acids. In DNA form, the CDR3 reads TGTGCCAGCAGTGACTCGTTAGGGAGAGGCTACACCTTC. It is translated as CASSDSLGRGYTF.

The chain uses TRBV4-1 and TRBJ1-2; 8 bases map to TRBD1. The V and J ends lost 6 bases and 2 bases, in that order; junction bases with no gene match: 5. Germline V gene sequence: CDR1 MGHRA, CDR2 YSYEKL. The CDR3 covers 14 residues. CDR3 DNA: TGCGCCAGCAGGCCACAGGGGGTGAACTATGGCTACACCTTC. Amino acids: CASRPQGVNYGYTF.

Here the CDR3 DNA reads TGTGCCTGGAGTGTCCCCCGCGGGAGGGCCGGGAATGAGCAGTTCTTC. Its protein product is CAWSVPRGRAGNEQFF. The rearrangement joins TRBV30 to TRBJ2-1, with TRBD2 matching over 9 bases. Per the germline V gene, CDR1 is GTSNPN and CDR2 is SVGIG (reference sequence). Trimming cost V 0 bases and J 7 bases; bases outside gene matches: 10. This CDR3 region has 16 residues. The entire variable domain, with the rest obtained from reference TRBV30 and TRBJ2-1, is as follows: SQTIHQWPATLVQPVGSPLSLECTVEGTSNPNLYWYRQAAGRGLQLLFYSVGIGQISSEVPQNLSASRPQDRQFILSSKKLLLSDSGFYLCAWSVPRGRAGNEQFFGPGTRLTVL.

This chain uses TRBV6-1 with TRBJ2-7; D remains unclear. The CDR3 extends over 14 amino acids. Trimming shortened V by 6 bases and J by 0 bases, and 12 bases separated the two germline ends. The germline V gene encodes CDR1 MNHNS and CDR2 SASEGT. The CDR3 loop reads CASSQLDGSYEQYF. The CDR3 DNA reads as TGTGCCAGCAGCCAACTGGACGGCTCCTACGAGCAGTACTTC.

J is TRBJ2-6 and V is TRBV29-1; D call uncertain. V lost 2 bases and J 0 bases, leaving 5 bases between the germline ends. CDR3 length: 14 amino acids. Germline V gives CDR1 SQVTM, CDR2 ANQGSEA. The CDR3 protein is CSVELSSGANVLTF. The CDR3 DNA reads TGCAGCGTTGAACTCAGCTCTGGGGCCAACGTCCTGACTTTC.

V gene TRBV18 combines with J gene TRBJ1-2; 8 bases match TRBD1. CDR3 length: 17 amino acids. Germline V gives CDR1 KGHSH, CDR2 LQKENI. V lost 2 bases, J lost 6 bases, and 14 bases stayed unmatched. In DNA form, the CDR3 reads TGTGCCAGCTCACCAAAGAGCCCAGGGGGCGGCGAACATGGCTACACCTTC. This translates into CASSPKSPGGGEHGYTF.

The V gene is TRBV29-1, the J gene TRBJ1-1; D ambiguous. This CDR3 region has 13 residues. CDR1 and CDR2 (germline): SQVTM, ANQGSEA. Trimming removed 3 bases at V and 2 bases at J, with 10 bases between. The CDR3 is CSVEQILNTEAFF. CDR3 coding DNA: TGCAGCGTTGAGCAGATATTAAACACTGAAGCTTTCTTT. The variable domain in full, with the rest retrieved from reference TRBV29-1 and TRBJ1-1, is SAVISQKPSRDICQRGTSLTIQCQVDSQVTMMFWYRQQPGQSLTLIATANQGSEATYESGFVIDKFPISRPNLTFSTLTVSNMSPEDSSIYLCSVEQILNTEAFFGQGTRLTVV.

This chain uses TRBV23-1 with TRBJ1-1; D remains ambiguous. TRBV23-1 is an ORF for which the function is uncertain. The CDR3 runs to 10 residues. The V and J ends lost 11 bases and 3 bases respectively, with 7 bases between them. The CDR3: CAFRYTEAFF. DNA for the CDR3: TGCGCCTTCAGGTACACTGAAGCTTTCTTT.

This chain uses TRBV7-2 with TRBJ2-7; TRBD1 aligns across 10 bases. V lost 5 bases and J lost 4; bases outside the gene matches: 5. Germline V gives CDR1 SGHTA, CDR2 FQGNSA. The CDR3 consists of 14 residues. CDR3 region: CASSPGTGVYEQYF. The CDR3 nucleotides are TGTGCCAGCAGCCCCGGGACAGGGGTGTACGAGCAGTACTTC.

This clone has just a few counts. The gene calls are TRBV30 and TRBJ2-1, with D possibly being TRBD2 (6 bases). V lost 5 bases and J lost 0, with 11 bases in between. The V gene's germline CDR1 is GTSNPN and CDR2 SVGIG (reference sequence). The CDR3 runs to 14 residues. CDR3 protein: CAWGDWSSYNEQFF. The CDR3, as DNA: TGTGCCTGGGGGGACTGGAGCTCCTACAATGAGCAGTTCTTC.

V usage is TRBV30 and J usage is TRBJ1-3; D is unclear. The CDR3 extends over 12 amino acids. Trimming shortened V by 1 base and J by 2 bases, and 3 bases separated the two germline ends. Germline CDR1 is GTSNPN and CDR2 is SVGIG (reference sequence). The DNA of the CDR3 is TGTGCCTGGAGTGACCCTGGAAACACCATATATTTT. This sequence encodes CAWSDPGNTIYF.

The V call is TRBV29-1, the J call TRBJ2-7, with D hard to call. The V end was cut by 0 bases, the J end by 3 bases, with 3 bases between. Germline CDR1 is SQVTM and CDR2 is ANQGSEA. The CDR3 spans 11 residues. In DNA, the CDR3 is TGCAGCGTTGAAGAACGCTACGAGCAGTACTTC. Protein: CSVEERYEQYF.

In nucleotides, the CDR3 is TGTGCCAGCAGTAACCACAGGGGGAGAGGCACTGAAGCTTTCTTT. It specifies CASSNHRGRGTEAFF. The V and J genes are TRBV6-5 and TRBJ1-1, with 8 bases that match TRBD1. The CDR3 has 15 amino acids. Trimming removed 5 bases from V and 4 bases from J; junction bases left unmatched: 9. From germline, CDR1 is MNHEY and CDR2 SVGAGI.

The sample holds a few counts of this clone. DNA of the CDR3: TGTGCCAGCAGCTTAGACTTTTACAATGAGCAGTTCTTC. As protein: CASSLDFYNEQFF. The chain is built from TRBV13 and TRBJ2-1; no reliable D call. Germline V gives CDR1 PRHDT, CDR2 FYEKMQ (reference sequence). Trimming took 1 base from V and 4 from J, leaving 5 bases between them. CDR3 length: 13 residues.

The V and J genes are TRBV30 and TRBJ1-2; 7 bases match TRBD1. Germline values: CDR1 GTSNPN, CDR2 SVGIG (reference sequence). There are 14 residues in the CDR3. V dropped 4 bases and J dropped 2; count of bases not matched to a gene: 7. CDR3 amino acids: CAWTPQGRNYGYTF. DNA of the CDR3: TGTGCCTGGACCCCACAGGGGAGGAACTATGGCTACACCTTC. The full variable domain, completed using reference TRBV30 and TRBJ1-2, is SQTIHQWPATLVQPVGSPLSLECTVEGTSNPNLYWYRQAAGRGLQLLFYSVGIGQISSEVPQNLSASRPQDRQFILSSKKLLLSDSGFYLCAWTPQGRNYGYTFGSGTRLTVV.

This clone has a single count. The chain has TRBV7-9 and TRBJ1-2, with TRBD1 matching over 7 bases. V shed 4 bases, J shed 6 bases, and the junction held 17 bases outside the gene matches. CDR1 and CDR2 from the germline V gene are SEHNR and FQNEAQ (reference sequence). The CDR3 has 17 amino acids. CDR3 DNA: TGTGCCAGCAGCTCCTTTCGCATCACTACAGGGGAGGATGGCTACACCTTC. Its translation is CASSSFRITTGEDGYTF. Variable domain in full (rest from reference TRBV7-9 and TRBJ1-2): DTGVSQNPRHKITKRGQNVTFRCDPISEHNRLYWYRQTLGQGPEFLTYFQNEAQLEKSRLLSDRFSAERPKGSFSTLEIQRTEQGDSAMYLCASSSFRITTGEDGYTFGSGTRLTVV.

The CDR3 reads CASSKSEEAFF. In DNA form, the CDR3 reads TGTGCCAGCAGCAAATCAGAAGAAGCTTTCTTT. The chain joins TRBV7-9 to TRBJ1-1; D not certain. V lost 5 bases and J lost 8, with 9 bases in between. The CDR3 has 11 amino acids. CDR1 and CDR2 from the germline V gene are SEHNR and FQNEAQ (reference sequence).

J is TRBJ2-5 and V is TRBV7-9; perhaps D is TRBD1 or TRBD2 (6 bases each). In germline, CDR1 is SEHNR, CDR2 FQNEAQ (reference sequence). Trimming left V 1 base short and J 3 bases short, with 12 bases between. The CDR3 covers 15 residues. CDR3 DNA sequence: TGTGCCAGCAGCTTAGGTCGGGGGCCGAAAGAGACCCAGTACTTC. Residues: CASSLGRGPKETQYF.

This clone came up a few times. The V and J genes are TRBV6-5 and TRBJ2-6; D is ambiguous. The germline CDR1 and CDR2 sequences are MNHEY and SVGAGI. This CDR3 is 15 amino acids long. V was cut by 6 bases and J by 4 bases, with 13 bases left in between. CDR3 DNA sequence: TGTGCCAGCAGACCACCGAGGTCAGGGGCCAACGTCCTGACTTTC. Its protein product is CASRPPRSGANVLTF.

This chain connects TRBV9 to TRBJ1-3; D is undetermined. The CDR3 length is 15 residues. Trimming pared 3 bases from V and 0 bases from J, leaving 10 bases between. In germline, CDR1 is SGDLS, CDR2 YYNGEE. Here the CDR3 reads CASSAEYSSGNTIYF. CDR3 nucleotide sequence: TGTGCCAGCAGCGCAGAGTATAGCTCTGGAAACACCATATATTTT.

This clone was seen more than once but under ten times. The CDR3 DNA is TGTGCCAGCAGTCCGATGATGGATGAAAAACTGTTTTTT. Translated: CASSPMMDEKLFF. The chain is built from TRBV6-1 and TRBJ1-4; D gene ambiguous. Trimming removed 5 bases from V and 6 bases from J, with 10 bases in between. Germline V gene sequence: CDR1 MNHNS, CDR2 SASEGT. The CDR3 consists of 13 residues.

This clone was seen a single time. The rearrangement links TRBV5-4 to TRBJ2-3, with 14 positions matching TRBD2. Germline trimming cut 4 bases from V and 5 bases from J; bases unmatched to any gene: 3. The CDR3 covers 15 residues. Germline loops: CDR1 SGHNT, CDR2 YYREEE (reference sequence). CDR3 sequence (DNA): TGTGCCAGCAGCCTAGGGACTAGCGGGGGAGATACGCAGTATTTT. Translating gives CASSLGTSGGDTQYF.

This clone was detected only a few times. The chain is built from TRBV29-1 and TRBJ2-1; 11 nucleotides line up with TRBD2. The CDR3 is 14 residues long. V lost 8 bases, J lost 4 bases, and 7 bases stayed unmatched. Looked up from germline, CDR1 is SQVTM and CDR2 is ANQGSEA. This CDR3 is CSTPTSGIYNEQFF. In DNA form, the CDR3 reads TGCAGCACGCCGACTAGCGGGATTTACAATGAGCAGTTCTTC.

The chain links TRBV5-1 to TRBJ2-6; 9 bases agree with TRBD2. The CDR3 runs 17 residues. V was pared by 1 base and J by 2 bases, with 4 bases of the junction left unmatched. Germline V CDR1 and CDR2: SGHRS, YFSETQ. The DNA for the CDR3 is TGCGCCAGCAGCTTGACTAGCGGGTGGACTGGGGCCAACGTCCTGACTTTC. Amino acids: CASSLTSGWTGANVLTF.